A selection of T cell receptor beta chains follows, all from one sample in a study of OX40 agonist ivuxolimab in advanced cancers. Produced via immunoSEQ multiplex PCR; TCRdb's table is partial and in-frame only. This sample carries 60,000 to 80,000 clones, 84% of them seen once, and the ten largest clones take 1.5% to 2%. The sequences come from CD4+ or CD8+ T cells sorted from blood, collected in a trial of the OX40 agonist ivuxolimab. Receptors were obtained from an adult with an advanced solid tumor such as melanoma, head and neck, liver or kidney cancer. Both conserved end residues are part of each CDR3. A D gene is named only where the DNA matches it firmly. Size is omitted from some rows. Given values are once, few, many or a class for expanded clones.

length: 16; J: TRBJ2-5; size: NA; D: NA; V: TRBV6-6; CDR3: CASSYPLEGGVETQYF; DNA: TGTGCCAGCAGTTACCCTCTAGAGGGGGGAGTTGAGACCCAGTACTTC
length: 14; J: TRBJ1-2; size: NA; D: TRBD1; V: TRBV5-4; CDR3: CASSSGTEQYGYTF; DNA: TGTGCCAGCAGCTCGGGGACAGAACAGTATGGCTACACCTTC
length: 14; J: TRBJ2-7; size: NA; D: NA; V: TRBV10-3; CDR3: CALSTGPGPYEQYF; DNA: TGTGCCTTAAGCACGGGACCGGGACCCTACGAGCAGTACTTC
length: 13; J: TRBJ2-2; size: NA; D: NA; V: TRBV29-1; CDR3: CSATGTGGGELFF; DNA: TGCAGCGCCACAGGAACGGGTGGCGGGGAGCTGTTTTTT
length: 14; J: TRBJ2-7; size: NA; D: NA; V: TRBV7-3; CDR3: CASSWDATSYEQYF; DNA: TGTGCCAGCAGCTGGGACGCAACTTCCTACGAGCAGTACTTC
length: 14; J: TRBJ2-5; size: NA; D: TRBD2; V: TRBV7-2; CDR3: CASSRGRSRETQYF; DNA: TGTGCCAGCAGCCGCGGGAGGAGCCGGGAGACCCAGTACTTC
length: 14; J: TRBJ1-4; size: NA; D: TRBD1; V: TRBV7-3; CDR3: CASSYDRVNEKLFF; DNA: TGTGCCAGCAGCTACGACAGGGTTAATGAAAAACTGTTTTTT
length: 16; J: TRBJ1-1; size: NA; D: NA; V: TRBV27; CDR3: CASKPLRGRGLPEAFF; DNA: TGTGCCAGTAAACCGCTCCGGGGGCGCGGGTTGCCTGAAGCTTTCTTT
length: 14; J: TRBJ2-3; size: few; D: NA; V: TRBV5-1; CDR3: CASSLGDSLDTQYF; DNA: TGCGCCAGCAGCTTGGGGGACTCCCTAGATACGCAGTATTTT
length: 15; J: TRBJ2-1; size: NA; D: NA; V: TRBV4-1; CDR3: CASSQQRRNYNEQFF; DNA: TGCGCCAGCAGCCAACAACGTCGGAATTACAATGAGCAGTTCTTC
length: 15; J: TRBJ2-7; size: NA; D: NA; V: TRBV6-5; CDR3: CASSREQTTSYEQYF; DNA: TGTGCCAGCAGTAGGGAACAGACAACTTCCTACGAGCAGTACTTC
length: 16; J: TRBJ2-1; size: NA; D: NA; V: TRBV2; CDR3: CASEDSGQDLYNEQFF; DNA: TGTGCCAGCGAGGACTCAGGTCAGGACCTCTACAATGAGCAGTTCTTC
length: 13; J: TRBJ2-7; size: NA; D: TRBD1; V: TRBV10-3; CDR3: CAIRGQGPYEQYF; DNA: TGTGCCATCAGAGGACAGGGCCCCTACGAGCAGTACTTC
length: 18; J: TRBJ2-6; size: NA; D: NA; V: TRBV27; CDR3: CASSLRPLGGAGANVLTF; DNA: TGTGCCAGCAGTTTGCGGCCCCTTGGCGGGGCTGGGGCCAACGTCCTGACTTTC
length: 14; J: TRBJ2-1; size: NA; D: NA; V: TRBV11-2; CDR3: CASSLDAGRNEQFF; DNA: TGTGCCAGCAGCTTAGATGCAGGGAGAAATGAGCAGTTCTTC
length: 15; J: TRBJ1-4; size: NA; D: NA; V: TRBV7-9; CDR3: CASSLPLATNEKLFF; DNA: TGTGCCAGCAGCCTCCCGCTTGCAACTAATGAAAAACTGTTTTTT
length: 18; J: TRBJ2-5; size: NA; D: NA; V: TRBV10-3; CDR3: CAISESRRGGLTEETQYF; DNA: TGTGCCATCAGTGAGTCACGTAGGGGTGGTCTGACCGAAGAGACCCAGTACTTC
length: 13; J: TRBJ2-3; size: once; D: TRBD2; V: TRBV6-5; CDR3: CASKRGRPDTQYF; DNA: TGTGCCAGCAAGCGGGGAAGGCCAGATACGCAGTATTTT
length: 13; J: TRBJ1-1; size: NA; D: NA; V: TRBV6-6; CDR3: CASSYVGGTEAFF; DNA: TGTGCCAGCAGTTACGTTGGGGGGACTGAAGCTTTCTTT